Listed here are 5 T cell receptor beta chains from one sample, sequenced in a study of T-cell reconstitution after alpha-beta-depleted transplantation in children. During its preparation, the TCRbeta library received unique molecular identifiers. TCRdb fed the PCR reads into MiXCR, producing one record per CDR3 protein. Found here are just under 350,000 distinct CDR3 sequences, 15% to 20% of them singletons; the top ten hold roughly 40%. The sequenced sample was PBMCs, mostly from graft donor cells, obtained 360 days after TCRalphabeta/CD19-depleted stem cell transplant. Receptors were obtained from a male patient aged 2 to 10 who had a stem cell transplant for acute lymphoblastic leukemia, so the T cells may come from the graft donor.

This clonotype was counted ten times or more. V usage is TRBV7-2 and J usage is TRBJ2-3; D not certain. Looked up from germline, CDR1 is SGHTA and CDR2 is FQGNSA. Trimming took 1 base from V and 7 from J, leaving 9 bases between them. The CDR3 has 13 amino acids. This chain's CDR3 is CASSLGGDYTQYF. The CDR3, as DNA: TGTGCCAGCAGCTTAGGCGGCGACTATACGCAGTATTTT.

This clonotype has more than one count but fewer than ten. This rearrangement joins TRBV7-2 to TRBJ2-7; 7 bases line up with TRBD2. CDR3 length: 15 amino acids. Trimming cost V 2 bases and J 2 bases; bases outside gene matches: 6. The germline V gene encodes CDR1 SGHTA and CDR2 FQGNSA. The DNA of the CDR3 is TGTGCCAGCAGCTTACGAGCGGGGATGACCTACGAGCAGTACTTC. It codes for CASSLRAGMTYEQYF.

The CDR3 DNA sequence: TGCAGTGCTAGAGGACAGGGGGCTATCTATGGCTACACCTTC. Translating it yields CSARGQGAIYGYTF. The chain recombines TRBV20-1 with TRBJ1-2; 10 bases line up with TRBD1. The V and J ends lost 1 base and 4 bases, in that order; junction bases with no gene match: 3. From germline, CDR1 is DFQATT and CDR2 SNEGSKA (reference sequence). The CDR3 runs 14 residues.

The gene calls are TRBV4-1 and TRBJ2-5; perhaps TRBD1 as D (7 bases). This CDR3 has 16 amino acids. V lost 0 bases and J lost 6, with 17 bases in between. The germline V gene encodes CDR1 MGHRA and CDR2 YSYEKL. The CDR3 protein is CASSQEVPPGGKTQYF. The CDR3 region has the DNA TGCGCCAGCAGCCAAGAAGTACCGCCAGGGGGGAAGACCCAGTACTTC.

The gene calls are TRBV7-9 and TRBJ1-1; D not certain. CDR1 and CDR2 (germline): SEHNR, FQNEAQ (reference sequence). The V gene lost 2 bases and the J gene lost 1 base, with 8 bases spanning the gap. The CDR3 is made up of 14 amino acids. CDR3 in amino acids: CASSLLQRNTEAFF. CDR3 bases: TGTGCCAGCAGCTTACTCCAACGGAACACTGAAGCTTTCTTT.